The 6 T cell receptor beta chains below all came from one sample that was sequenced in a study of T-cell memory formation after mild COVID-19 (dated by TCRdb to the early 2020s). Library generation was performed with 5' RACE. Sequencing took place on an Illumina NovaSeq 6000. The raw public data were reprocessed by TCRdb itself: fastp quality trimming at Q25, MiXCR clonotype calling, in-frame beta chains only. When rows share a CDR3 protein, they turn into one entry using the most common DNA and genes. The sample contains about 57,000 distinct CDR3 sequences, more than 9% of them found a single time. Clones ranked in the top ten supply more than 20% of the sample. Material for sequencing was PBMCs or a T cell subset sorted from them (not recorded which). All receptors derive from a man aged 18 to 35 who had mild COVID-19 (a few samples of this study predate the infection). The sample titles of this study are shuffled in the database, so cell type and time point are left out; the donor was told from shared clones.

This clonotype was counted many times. The CDR3 protein is CASSLGASYGYTF. CDR3 DNA: TGTGCCAGCAGCCTCGGGGCCAGCTATGGCTACACCTTC. The chain uses TRBV12-3 or TRBV12-4 and TRBJ1-2, with D perhaps matching TRBD1 (5 bases). Trimming left V 6 bases short and J 4 bases short, with 12 bases between. The CDR3 runs to 13 residues.

This CDR3 is CASSPGLVDPSYNEQFF. DNA for the CDR3: TGTGCCAGCAGCCCGGGACTGGTGGACCCCTCCTACAATGAGCAGTTCTTC. V gene TRBV9 combines with J gene TRBJ2-1, with D perhaps matching TRBD2 (6 bases). Trimming took off 4 bases at V and 0 bases at J, with 17 bases between the two ends. There are 17 residues in the CDR3. Germline V lookup: CDR1 SGDLS, CDR2 YYNGEE.

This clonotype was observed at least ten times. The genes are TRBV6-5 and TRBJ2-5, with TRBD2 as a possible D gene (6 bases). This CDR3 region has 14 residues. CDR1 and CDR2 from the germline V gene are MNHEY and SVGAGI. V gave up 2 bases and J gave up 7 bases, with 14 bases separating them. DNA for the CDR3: TGTGCCAGCAGTTACGTGGGAACCGGGGGGACCCAGTACTTC. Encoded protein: CASSYVGTGGTQYF.

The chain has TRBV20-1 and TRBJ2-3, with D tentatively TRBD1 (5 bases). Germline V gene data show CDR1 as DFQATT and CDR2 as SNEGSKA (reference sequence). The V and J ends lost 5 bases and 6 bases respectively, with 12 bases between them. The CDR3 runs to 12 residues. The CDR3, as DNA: TGCAGTGCTCGAGGCAGGGATGATACGCAGTATTTT. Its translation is CSARGRDDTQYF.

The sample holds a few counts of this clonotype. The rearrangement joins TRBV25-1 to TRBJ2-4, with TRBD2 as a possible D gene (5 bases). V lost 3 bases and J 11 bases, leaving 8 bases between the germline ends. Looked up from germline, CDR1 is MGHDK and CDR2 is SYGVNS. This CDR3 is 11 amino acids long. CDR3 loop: CASSDGEFQYF. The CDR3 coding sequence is TGTGCCAGCAGTGACGGGGAATTTCAGTACTTC.

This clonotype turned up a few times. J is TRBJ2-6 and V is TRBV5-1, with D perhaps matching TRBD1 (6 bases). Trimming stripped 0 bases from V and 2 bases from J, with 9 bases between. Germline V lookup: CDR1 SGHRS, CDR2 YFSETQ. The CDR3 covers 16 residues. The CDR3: CASSLGTAPGANVLTF. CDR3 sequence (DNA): TGCGCCAGCAGCTTGGGGACAGCTCCTGGGGCCAACGTCCTGACTTTC.